Shown below are 2 T cell receptor beta chains from a single sample sequenced in a study of blood T cell repertoires in COVID-19. The assay was immunoSEQ multiplex PCR, and TCRdb's table has in-frame clones only and misses some. The data hold about 300,000 clones, with 70% to 90% observed a single time. The sample was PBMCs or T cells enriched from blood (not recorded which). The origin of the receptors is a woman under 40 who had recovered from COVID-19.

CDR3 sequence (DNA): TGTGCCAGCAGCCTCGCGGTGGGGACAGGGAACTACGAGCAGTACTTC. Its protein product is CASSLAVGTGNYEQYF. This chain joins TRBV7-6 and TRBJ2-7, with TRBD1 identical over 9 bases. This CDR3 contains 16 residues. Per the germline V gene, CDR1 is SGHVS and CDR2 is FNYEAQ. V gave up 5 bases and J gave up 3 bases; unmatched junction bases: 11.

The rearrangement links TRBV9 to TRBJ1-2, with D possibly matching TRBD1 (5 bases). This CDR3 comprises 13 residues. Germline V gene data show CDR1 as SGDLS and CDR2 as YYNGEE. V shed 0 bases and J shed 4 bases, with 7 bases lying between them. This CDR3 reads CASSVGDSYGYTF. The CDR3 coding sequence is TGTGCCAGCAGCGTAGGGGACTCCTATGGCTACACCTTC.